The clone carrying this T cell receptor (beta chain) was counted only a few times. Its antigen is still unknown. TCRdb re-called the reads with MiXCR, one entry per CDR3 protein. The repertoire holds 650,000 to 900,000 distinct CDR3 sequences, with 25% to 30% as singletons. This sample is part of a study of T cell repertoires in cytomegalovirus infection. At the level of the study: Recently identified HLA-C-restricted CMV epitopes and well-studied HLA-B-restricted CMV epitopes were used by the study.

Regarding the study as a whole: Cumulated frequencies of public TCR beta families served to identify carriers of CMV plus the relevant HLA.

J lost 4 bases, V lost 2 bases, and 9 bases had no gene match. Germline V CDR1 and CDR2: MNHEY, SMNVEV (reference sequence). The CDR3 is 17 residues long. This clonotype was sampled from a human donor in good health (CMV status not recorded). Some clones in this sample may be carry-over from other donors' samples. Sequenced material: cultured CD8+ T cells from PBMCs, taken from culture after CMV antigen stimulation. The chain links TRBV27 to TRBJ2-1; 9 nucleotides align to TRBD2. The CDR3 spells CASSLGLAGLFYNEQFF. CDR3 in DNA: TGTGCCAGCAGTTTAGGGCTAGCGGGGCTTTTTTACAATGAGCAGTTCTTC.